The next 8 T cell receptor beta chains were all read from a single sample in a study of blood T cell repertoires in COVID-19. Data came from immunoSEQ multiplex PCR; TCRdb stores just in-frame clones and leaves some out. Counted here are roughly 220,000 clones, roughly 88% occurring once; the ten biggest clones make up more than 3.5%. The specimen sequenced was PBMCs or T cells enriched from blood (not recorded which). These receptors originate from a middle-aged woman with acute COVID-19.

As DNA, the CDR3 is TGTGCCGGGCGGGCTAGCGGAACCACAGATACGCAGTATTTT. This translates into CAGRASGTTDTQYF. The V gene is TRBV7-9, the J gene TRBJ2-3, with TRBD2 matching over 7 bases. Germline V CDR1 and CDR2: SEHNR, FQNEAQ (reference sequence). The CDR3 runs 14 residues. J lost 2 bases, V lost 11 bases, and 10 bases had no gene match. Supplemented by reference TRBV7-9 and TRBJ2-3, the full variable domain reads DTGVSQNPRHKITKRGQNVTFRCDPISEHNRLYWYRQTLGQGPEFLTYFQNEAQLEKSRLLSDRFSAERPKGSFSTLEIQRTEQGDSAMYLCAGRASGTTDTQYFGPGTRLTVL.

This clone was seen a handful of times. DNA for the CDR3: TGCGCCAGCAGCTCGATGGGGACAGGGGGAAATGAAAAACTGTTTTTT. Its translation is CASSSMGTGGNEKLFF. The gene calls are TRBV5-1 and TRBJ1-4; 11 bases are shared with TRBD1. V gave up 3 bases and J gave up 5 bases; unmatched junction bases: 6. In germline, CDR1 is SGHRS, CDR2 YFSETQ. The CDR3 runs 16 residues.

The CDR3 DNA sequence: TGTGCCATCAGTCCCCGGGCAGGGGGCCACGAGCAGTACTTC. Translation gives CAISPRAGGHEQYF. The chain employs TRBV10-3 and TRBJ2-7; TRBD1 matches 8 bases. Germline assignment: CDR1 ENHRY and CDR2 SYGVKD. V shed 5 bases and J 5 bases; nucleotides not matched to a gene: 8. CDR3 size: 14 residues.

The rearrangement uses TRBV10-1 and TRBJ1-1; D might be TRBD1 (5 bases). This CDR3 comprises 14 residues. Germline-derived CDR1 and CDR2 are WNHNN and SYGVQD (reference sequence). The V and J ends lost 0 bases and 5 bases respectively, with 10 bases between them. Here the CDR3 reads CASSESGRDTEAFF. The CDR3 nucleotides are TGCGCCAGCAGTGAGTCTGGCAGGGATACTGAAGCTTTCTTT.

On this clone itself: One junction end does not reproduce the germline sequence, and a read error may be involved. This sequence joins TRBV18 and TRBJ1-5; D is possibly TRBD1 (6 bases). The germline V gene has CDR1 KGHSH and CDR2 LQKENI. The CDR3 sequence is 15 residues long. CDR3 DNA sequence: TGTGCCAGCTCCCCACTGGGGGCAGTTAATCAGCCCCAGCATTTT. Translating it yields CASSPLGAVNQPQHF.

The V call is TRBV6-2 or TRBV6-3, the J call TRBJ2-7; D is uncertain. CDR1 and CDR2 from the germline V gene are MNHEY and SVGEGT. V was pared by 2 bases and J by 4 bases, with 12 bases between. CDR3 length equals 14 residues. Written as DNA, the CDR3 is TGTGCCAGCAGTTACAATTCACAAAGTTACGAGCAGTACTTC. Protein: CASSYNSQSYEQYF.

V is TRBV4-1 and J is TRBJ1-1; no clear D. Per germline, CDR1 MGHRA and CDR2 YSYEKL. Trimming took 3 bases from V and 1 from J, leaving 15 bases between them. The CDR3 has 16 amino acids. CDR3 protein: CASSQRWVFGNTEAFF. CDR3 coding DNA: TGCGCCAGCAGCCAGAGGTGGGTTTTCGGGAACACTGAAGCTTTCTTT.

The rearrangement joins TRBV5-6 to TRBJ1-1; 11 positions agree with TRBD1. The CDR3 covers 14 residues. J lost 4 bases, V lost 2 bases, and 1 base had no gene match. The V gene's germline CDR1 is SGHDT and CDR2 YYEEEE. CDR3 DNA: TGTGCCAGCAGCTTTGGACAGGGGGCCACTGAAGCTTTCTTT. Encoded protein: CASSFGQGATEAFF.